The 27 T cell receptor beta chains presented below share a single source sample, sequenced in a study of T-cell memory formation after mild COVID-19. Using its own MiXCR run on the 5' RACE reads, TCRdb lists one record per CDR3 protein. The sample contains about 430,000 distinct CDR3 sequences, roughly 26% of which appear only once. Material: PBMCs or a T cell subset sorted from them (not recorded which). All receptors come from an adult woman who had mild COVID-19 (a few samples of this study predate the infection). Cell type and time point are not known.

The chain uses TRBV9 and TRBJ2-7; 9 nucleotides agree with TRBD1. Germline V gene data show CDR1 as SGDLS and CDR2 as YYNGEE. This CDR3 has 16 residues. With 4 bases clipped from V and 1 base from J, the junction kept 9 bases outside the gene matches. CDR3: CASSPTTGGPSYEQYF. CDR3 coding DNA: TGTGCCAGCAGCCCTACTACAGGGGGCCCTTCCTACGAGCAGTACTTC.

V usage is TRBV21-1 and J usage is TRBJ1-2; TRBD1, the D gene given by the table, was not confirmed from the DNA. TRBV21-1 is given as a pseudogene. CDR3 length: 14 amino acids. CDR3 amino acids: CASRINRANYGYTF. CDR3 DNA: TGTGCCAGCAGGATCAACAGGGCTAACTATGGCTACACCTTC.

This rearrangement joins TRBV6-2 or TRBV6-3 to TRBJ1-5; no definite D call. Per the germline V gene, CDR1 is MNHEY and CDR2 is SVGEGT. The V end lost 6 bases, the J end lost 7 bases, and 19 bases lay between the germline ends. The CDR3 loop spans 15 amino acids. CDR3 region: CASSYPTPAGQPQHF. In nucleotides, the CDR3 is TGTGCCAGCAGCTACCCAACGCCTGCGGGGCAGCCCCAGCATTTT.

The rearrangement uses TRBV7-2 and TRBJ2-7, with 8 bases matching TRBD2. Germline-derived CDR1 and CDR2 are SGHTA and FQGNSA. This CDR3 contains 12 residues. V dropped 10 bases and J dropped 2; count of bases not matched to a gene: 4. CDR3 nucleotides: TGTGCCACCGTAGCGGGGCCCTACGAGCAGTACTTC. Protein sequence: CATVAGPYEQYF.

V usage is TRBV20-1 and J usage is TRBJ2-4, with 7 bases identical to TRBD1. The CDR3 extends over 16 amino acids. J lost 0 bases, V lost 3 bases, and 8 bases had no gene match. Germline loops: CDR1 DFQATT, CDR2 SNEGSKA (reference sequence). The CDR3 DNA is TGCAGTGCTAGCTTACCGGGACAGCTAGCCAAAAACATTCAGTACTTC. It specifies CSASLPGQLAKNIQYF.

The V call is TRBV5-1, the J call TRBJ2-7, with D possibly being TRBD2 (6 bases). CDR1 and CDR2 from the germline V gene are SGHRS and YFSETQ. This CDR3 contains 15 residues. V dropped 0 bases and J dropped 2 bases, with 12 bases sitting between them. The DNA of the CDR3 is TGCGCCAGCAGCTTGGAGGCCGTAGCGGCCTACGAGCAGTACTTC. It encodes CASSLEAVAAYEQYF.

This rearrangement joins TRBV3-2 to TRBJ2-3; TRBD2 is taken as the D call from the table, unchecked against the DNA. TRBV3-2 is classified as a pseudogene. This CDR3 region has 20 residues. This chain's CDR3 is CASSQDRNPSGRGVGDTQYF. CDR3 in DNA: TGTGCCAGCAGCCAAGATCGGAATCCTAGCGGGAGGGGTGTTGGAGATACGCAGTATTTT.

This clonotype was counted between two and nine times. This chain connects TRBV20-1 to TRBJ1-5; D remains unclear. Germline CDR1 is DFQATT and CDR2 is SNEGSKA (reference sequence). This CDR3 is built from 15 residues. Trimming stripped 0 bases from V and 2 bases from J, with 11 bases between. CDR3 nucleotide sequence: TGCAGTGCTAGAGAATCGGCAGTAGGCAATCAGCCCCAGCATTTT. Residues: CSARESAVGNQPQHF.

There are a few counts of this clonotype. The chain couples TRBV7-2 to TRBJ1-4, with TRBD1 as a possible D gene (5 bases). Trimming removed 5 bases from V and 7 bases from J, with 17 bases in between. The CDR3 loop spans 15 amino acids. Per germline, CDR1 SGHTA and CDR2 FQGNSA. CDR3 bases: TGTGCCAGCAGCCAATCAGGGACCAGGCGTGAAAAACTGTTTTTT. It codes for CASSQSGTRREKLFF. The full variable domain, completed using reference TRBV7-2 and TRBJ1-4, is GAGVSQSPSNKVTEKGKDVELRCDPISGHTALYWYRQSLGQGLEFLIYFQGNSAPDKSGLPSDRFSAERTGGSVSTLTIQRTQQEDSAVYLCASSQSGTRREKLFFGSGTQLSVL.

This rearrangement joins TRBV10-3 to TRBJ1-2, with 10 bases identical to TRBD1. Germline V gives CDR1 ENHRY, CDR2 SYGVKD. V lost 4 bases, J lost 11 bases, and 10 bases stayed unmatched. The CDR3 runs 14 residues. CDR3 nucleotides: TGTGCCATCAGTGGACAGGGGGCCGTTCTGGGATACACCTTC. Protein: CAISGQGAVLGYTF.

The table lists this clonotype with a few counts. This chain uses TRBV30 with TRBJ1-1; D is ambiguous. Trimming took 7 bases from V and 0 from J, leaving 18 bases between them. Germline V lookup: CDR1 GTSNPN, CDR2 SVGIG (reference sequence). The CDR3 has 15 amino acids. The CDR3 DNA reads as TGTGCCTCCCCGGGGTCCTCTGTGATGAACACTGAAGCTTTCTTT. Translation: CASPGSSVMNTEAFF.

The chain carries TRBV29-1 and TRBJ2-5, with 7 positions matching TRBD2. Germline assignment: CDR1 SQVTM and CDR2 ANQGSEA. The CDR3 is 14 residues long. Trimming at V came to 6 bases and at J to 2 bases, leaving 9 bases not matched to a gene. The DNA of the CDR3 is TGCAGCGTCCGAAGGTCGGGGGGACAAGAGACCCAGTACTTC. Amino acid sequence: CSVRRSGGQETQYF.

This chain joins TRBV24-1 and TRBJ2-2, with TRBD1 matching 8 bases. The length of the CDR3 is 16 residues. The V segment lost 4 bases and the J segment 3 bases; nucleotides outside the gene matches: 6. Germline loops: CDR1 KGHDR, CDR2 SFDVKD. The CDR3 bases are TGTGCCACCAGTGACAGAGACAGGGGTTACACCGGGGAGCTGTTTTTT. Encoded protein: CATSDRDRGYTGELFF.

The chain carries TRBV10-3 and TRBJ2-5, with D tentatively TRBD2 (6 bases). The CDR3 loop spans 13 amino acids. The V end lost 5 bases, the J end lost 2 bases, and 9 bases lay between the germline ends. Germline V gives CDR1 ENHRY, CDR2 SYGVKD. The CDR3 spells CAISRRDQETQYF. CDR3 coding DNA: TGTGCCATCAGTCGGCGGGATCAAGAGACCCAGTACTTC.

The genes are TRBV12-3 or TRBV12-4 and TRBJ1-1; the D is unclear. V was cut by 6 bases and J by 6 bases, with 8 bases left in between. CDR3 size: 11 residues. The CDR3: CASRARAEAFF. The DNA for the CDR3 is TGTGCCAGCAGGGCCCGTGCTGAAGCTTTCTTT.

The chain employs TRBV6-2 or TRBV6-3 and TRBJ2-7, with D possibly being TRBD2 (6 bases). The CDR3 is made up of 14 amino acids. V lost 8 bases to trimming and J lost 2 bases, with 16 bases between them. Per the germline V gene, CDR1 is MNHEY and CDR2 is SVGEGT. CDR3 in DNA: TGTGCCAGCCGGACCGGGACTCCCCCCTACGAGCAGTACTTC. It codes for CASRTGTPPYEQYF.

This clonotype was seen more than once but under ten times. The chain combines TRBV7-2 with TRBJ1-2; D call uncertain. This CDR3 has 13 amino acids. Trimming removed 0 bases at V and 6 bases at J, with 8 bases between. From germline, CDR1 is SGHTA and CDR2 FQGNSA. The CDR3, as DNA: TGTGCCAGCAGCTTAGCAGGGTTGGATGGCTACACCTTC. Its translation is CASSLAGLDGYTF. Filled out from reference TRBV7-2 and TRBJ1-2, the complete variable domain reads GAGVSQSPSNKVTEKGKDVELRCDPISGHTALYWYRQSLGQGLEFLIYFQGNSAPDKSGLPSDRFSAERTGGSVSTLTIQRTQQEDSAVYLCASSLAGLDGYTFGSGTRLTVV.

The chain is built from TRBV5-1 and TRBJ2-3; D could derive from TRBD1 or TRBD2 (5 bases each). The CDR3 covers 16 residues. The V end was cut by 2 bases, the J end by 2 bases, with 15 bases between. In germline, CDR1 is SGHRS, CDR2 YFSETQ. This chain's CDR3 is CASSFNGTDSTDTQYF. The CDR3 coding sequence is TGCGCCAGCAGCTTCAACGGGACGGACTCCACAGATACGCAGTATTTT.

The DNA of the CDR3 is TGTGCCAGCAGCTTGGTTGGGGCCTGGAATAGCAATCAGCCCCAGCATTTT. Its translation: CASSLVGAWNSNQPQHF. The chain links TRBV5-8 to TRBJ1-5; D might be TRBD1 (5 bases). Germline assignment: CDR1 SGHTS and CDR2 YDEGEE. The CDR3 sequence is 17 residues long. Trimming removed 0 bases at V and 0 bases at J, with 13 bases between. Full variable domain (remainder filled in from reference TRBV5-8 and TRBJ1-5): EAGVTQSPTHLIKTRGQQATLRCSPISGHTSVYWYQQALGLGLQFLLWYDEGEERNRGNFPPRFSGRQFPNYSSELNVNALELEDSALYLCASSLVGAWNSNQPQHFGDGTRLSIL.

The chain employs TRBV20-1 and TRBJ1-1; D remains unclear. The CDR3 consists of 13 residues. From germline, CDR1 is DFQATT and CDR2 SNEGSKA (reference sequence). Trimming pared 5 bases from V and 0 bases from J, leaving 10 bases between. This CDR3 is CSAEGRVNTEAFF. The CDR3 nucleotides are TGCAGTGCTGAGGGTAGGGTGAACACTGAAGCTTTCTTT.

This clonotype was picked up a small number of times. This CDR3 reads CASSRGGLVNSPLHF. CDR3 DNA sequence: TGTGCCAGCAGCAGGGGGGGGCTGGTTAATTCACCCCTCCACTTT. The rearrangement joins TRBV21-1 to TRBJ1-6; the table names TRBD1, a call not compared with the DNA. TRBV21-1 is classified as a pseudogene. The CDR3 is made up of 15 amino acids.

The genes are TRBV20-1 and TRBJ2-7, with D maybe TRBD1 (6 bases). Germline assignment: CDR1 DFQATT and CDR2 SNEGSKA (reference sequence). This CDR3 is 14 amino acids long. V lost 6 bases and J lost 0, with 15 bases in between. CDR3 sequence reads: CSAEDSSNSYEQYF. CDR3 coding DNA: TGCAGTGCGGAGGACAGCTCGAACTCCTACGAGCAGTACTTC.

CDR3 DNA sequence: TGTGCCAGCAGCCGCCTGGGGGGATCTGGCTACACCTTC. Amino acids: CASSRLGGSGYTF. The chain links TRBV7-9 to TRBJ1-2, with D tentatively TRBD1 (5 bases). The germline V gene has CDR1 SEHNR and CDR2 FQNEAQ (reference sequence). CDR3 length: 13 residues. With 5 bases removed from V and 7 bases from J, the gap between germline ends came to 14 bases. Variable domain in full (rest from reference TRBV7-9 and TRBJ1-2): DTGVSQNPRHKITKRGQNVTFRCDPISEHNRLYWYRQTLGQGPEFLTYFQNEAQLEKSRLLSDRFSAERPKGSFSTLEIQRTEQGDSAMYLCASSRLGGSGYTFGSGTRLTVV.

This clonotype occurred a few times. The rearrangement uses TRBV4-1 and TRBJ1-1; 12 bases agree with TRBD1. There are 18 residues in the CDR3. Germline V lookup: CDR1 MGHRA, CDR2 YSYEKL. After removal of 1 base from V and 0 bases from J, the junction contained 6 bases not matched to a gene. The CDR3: CASSQVDGTGGMNTEAFF. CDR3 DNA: TGCGCCAGCAGCCAAGTGGACGGGACAGGGGGCATGAACACTGAAGCTTTCTTT.

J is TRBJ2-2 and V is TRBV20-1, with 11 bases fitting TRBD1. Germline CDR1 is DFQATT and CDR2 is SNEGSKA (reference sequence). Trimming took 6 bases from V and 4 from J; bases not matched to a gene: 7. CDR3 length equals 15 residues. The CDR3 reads CSARTGGAVTGELFF. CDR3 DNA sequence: TGCAGTGCCAGGACAGGGGGCGCCGTCACCGGGGAGCTGTTTTTT.

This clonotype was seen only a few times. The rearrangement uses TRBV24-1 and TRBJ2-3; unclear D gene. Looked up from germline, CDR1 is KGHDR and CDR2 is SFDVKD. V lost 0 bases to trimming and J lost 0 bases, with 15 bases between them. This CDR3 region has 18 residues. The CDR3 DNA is TGTGCCACCAGTGATTTGCCAGGCACTTTCCCAAGCACAGATACGCAGTATTTT. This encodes CATSDLPGTFPSTDTQYF.

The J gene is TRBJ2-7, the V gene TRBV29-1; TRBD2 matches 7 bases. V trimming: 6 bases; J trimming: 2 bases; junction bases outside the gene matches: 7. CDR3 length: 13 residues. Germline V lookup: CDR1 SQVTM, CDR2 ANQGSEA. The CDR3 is CSVMWEGTYEQYF. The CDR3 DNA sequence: TGCAGCGTGATGTGGGAGGGGACCTACGAGCAGTACTTC.